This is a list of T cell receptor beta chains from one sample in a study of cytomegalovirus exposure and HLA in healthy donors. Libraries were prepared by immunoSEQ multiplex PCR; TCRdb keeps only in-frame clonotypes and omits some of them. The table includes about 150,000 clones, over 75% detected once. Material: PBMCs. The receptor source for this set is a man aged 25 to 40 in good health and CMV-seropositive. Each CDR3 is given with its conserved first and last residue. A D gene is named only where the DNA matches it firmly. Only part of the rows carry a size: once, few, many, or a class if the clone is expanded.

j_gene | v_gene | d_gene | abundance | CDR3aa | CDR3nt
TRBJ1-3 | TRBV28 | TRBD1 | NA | CATELTGAGNTIYF | TGTGCCACCGAACTTACAGGGGCTGGAAACACCATATATTTT
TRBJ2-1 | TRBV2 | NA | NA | CASSEEAGLYNEQFF | TGTGCCAGCAGTGAAGAAGCGGGCCTTTACAATGAGCAGTTCTTC
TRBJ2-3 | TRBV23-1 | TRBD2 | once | CASSQISGRGKDTQYF | TGCGCCAGCAGTCAAATTAGCGGGAGGGGAAAAGATACGCAGTATTTT
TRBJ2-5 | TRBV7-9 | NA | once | CASRRTGSYQETQYF | TGTGCCAGCAGACGAACGGGGTCTTACCAAGAGACCCAGTACTTC
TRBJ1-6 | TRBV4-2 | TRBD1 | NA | CASSQATGGNSPLHF | TGTGCCAGCAGCCAAGCAACAGGGGGGAATTCACCCCTCCACTTT
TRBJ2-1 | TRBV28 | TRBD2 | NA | CASRMGLAGREWQFF | TGTGCCAGCAGGATGGGACTAGCAGGACGGGAATGGCAGTTCTTC
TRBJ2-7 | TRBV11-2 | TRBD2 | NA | CASSSLAARPYEQYF | TGTGCCAGCAGCTCCCTAGCGGCCAGACCCTACGAGCAGTACTTC
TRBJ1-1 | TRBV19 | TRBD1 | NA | CASRPGQTGVEAFF | TGTGCCAGTAGGCCGGGACAGACCGGGGTTGAAGCTTTCTTT
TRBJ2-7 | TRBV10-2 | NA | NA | CASSDRAYEQYF | TGCGCCAGCAGCGACAGAGCCTACGAGCAGTACTTC
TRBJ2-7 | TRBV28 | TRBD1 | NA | CASSLGQGYDGQYF | TGTGCCAGCAGTTTGGGACAGGGCTATGACGGGCAGTACTTC
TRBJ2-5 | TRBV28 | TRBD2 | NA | CASYGLAGRETQYF | TGTGCCAGCTATGGGCTAGCGGGGAGGGAGACCCAGTACTTC
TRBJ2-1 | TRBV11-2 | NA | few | CASSAPLDNEQFF | TGTGCCAGCAGCGCCCCACTAGACAATGAGCAGTTCTTC
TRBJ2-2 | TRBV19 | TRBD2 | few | CASTDGGGVNTGELFF | TGTGCCAGTACGGACGGCGGGGGGGTTAACACCGGGGAGCTGTTTTTT
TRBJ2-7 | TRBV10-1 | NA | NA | CASRAGNYEQYF | TGCGCCAGCCGGGCAGGGAACTACGAGCAGTACTTC
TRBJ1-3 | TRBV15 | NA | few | CATSRTTGYSGNTIYF | TGTGCCACCAGCAGGACCACAGGGTACTCTGGAAACACCATATATTTT
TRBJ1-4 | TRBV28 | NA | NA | CASTLNEKLFF | TGTGCCAGCACCCTTAATGAAAAACTGTTTTTT
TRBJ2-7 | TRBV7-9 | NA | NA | CASSPMEDGPTYEQYF | TGTGCCAGCAGCCCCATGGAGGACGGTCCTACCTACGAGCAGTACTTC
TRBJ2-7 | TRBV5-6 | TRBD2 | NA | CASSPNYGTSSYEQYF | TGTGCCAGCAGTCCCAACTATGGGACTAGCTCCTACGAGCAGTACTTC
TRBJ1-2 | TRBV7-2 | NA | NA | CASSLDGGSGGPYGYTF | TGTGCCAGCAGCTTAGATGGAGGTAGTGGGGGCCCCTATGGCTACACCTTC
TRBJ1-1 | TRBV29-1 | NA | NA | CSAQTGVMNTEAFF | TGCAGCGCCCAAACAGGCGTCATGAACACTGAAGCTTTCTTT
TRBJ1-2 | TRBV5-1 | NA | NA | CASSLEAATYGYTF | TGCGCCAGCAGCTTGGAGGCGGCCACCTATGGCTACACCTTC
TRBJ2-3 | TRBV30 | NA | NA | CAWIPLEDRTDTQYF | TGTGCCTGGATTCCGCTGGAGGATCGCACAGATACGCAGTATTTT
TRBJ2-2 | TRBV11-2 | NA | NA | CASSLGLNTPNTGELFF | TGTGCCAGCAGCTTAGGATTGAACACCCCGAACACCGGGGAGCTGTTTTTT
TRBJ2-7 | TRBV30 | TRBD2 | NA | CAWRPTSGRSYEQYF | TGTGCCTGGAGGCCGACTAGCGGGCGCTCCTACGAGCAGTACTTC
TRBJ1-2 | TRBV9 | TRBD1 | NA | CASSTTGTAYGYTF | TGTGCCAGCAGTACAACCGGGACAGCTTATGGCTACACCTTC
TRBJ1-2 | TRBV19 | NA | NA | CASSISAPGDYGYTF | TGTGCCAGTAGTATATCTGCTCCCGGGGACTATGGCTACACCTTC
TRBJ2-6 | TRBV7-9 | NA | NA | CASSLVLGPGANVLTF | TGTGCCAGCAGCTTAGTCCTGGGGCCAGGGGCCAACGTCCTGACTTTC
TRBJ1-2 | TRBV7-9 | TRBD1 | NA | CASNLRGQTFDGYTF | TGTGCCAGCAACTTGAGGGGACAGACATTTGATGGCTACACCTTC
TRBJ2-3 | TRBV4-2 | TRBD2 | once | CASSHSQREVTDTQYF | TGTGCCAGCAGCCATTCGCAGCGGGAGGTGACAGATACGCAGTATTTT
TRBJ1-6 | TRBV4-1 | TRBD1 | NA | CASSQDNRGLYNSPLHF | TGCGCCAGCAGCCAAGATAACAGGGGCCTTTATAATTCACCCCTCCACTTT
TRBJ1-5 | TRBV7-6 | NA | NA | CASSLAPGLGQPQHF | TGTGCCAGCAGCTTAGCGCCAGGGCTCGGCCAGCCCCAGCATTTT
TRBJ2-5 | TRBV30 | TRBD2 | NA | CAWSVLRGGDQETQYF | TGTGCCTGGAGTGTACTTCGGGGGGGGGACCAAGAGACCCAGTACTTC
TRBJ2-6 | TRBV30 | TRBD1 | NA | CAWKVWGGRPGQGTSGANVLTF | TGTGCCTGGAAGGTGTGGGGGGGGCGACCGGGACAGGGGACCTCTGGGGCCAACGTCCTGACTTTC
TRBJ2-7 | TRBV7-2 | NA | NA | CASSLALVGEQYF | TGTGCCAGCAGCTTAGCCCTAGTCGGCGAGCAGTACTTC
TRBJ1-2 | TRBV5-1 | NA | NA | CASTPVSGNYGYTF | TGCGCCAGCACCCCCGTTTCGGGAAACTATGGCTACACCTTC
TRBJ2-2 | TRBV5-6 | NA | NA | CASSFLAPGRGTGELFF | TGTGCCAGCAGCTTCCTAGCTCCTGGCCGGGGCACCGGGGAGCTGTTTTTT
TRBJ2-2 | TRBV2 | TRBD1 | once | CASKGQENTGELFF | TGTGCCAGCAAAGGACAGGAAAACACCGGGGAGCTGTTTTTT
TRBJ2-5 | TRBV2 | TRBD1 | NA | CASHRGRNQETQYF | TGTGCCAGCCACAGGGGGCGAAACCAAGAGACCCAGTACTTC
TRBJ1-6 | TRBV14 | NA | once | CASSQDRRVPLHF | TGTGCCAGCAGCCAGGATAGACGGGTACCCCTCCACTTT
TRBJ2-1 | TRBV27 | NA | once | CASSLSGGPIYNEQFF | TGTGCCAGCAGTTTATCGGGGGGGCCGATATACAATGAGCAGTTCTTC
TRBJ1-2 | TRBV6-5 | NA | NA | CASSGGGYTF | TGTGCCAGCAGTGGCGGGGGCTACACCTTC
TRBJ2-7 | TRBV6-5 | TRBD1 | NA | CASSPGQGAQYEQYF | TGTGCCAGCAGTCCTGGACAGGGGGCTCAATACGAGCAGTACTTC
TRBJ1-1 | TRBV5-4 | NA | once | CASTTRNRTEAFF | TGTGCCAGCACCACCCGCAATCGGACTGAAGCTTTCTTT
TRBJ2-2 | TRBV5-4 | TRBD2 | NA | CASSSLAGRNTGELFF | TGTGCCAGCAGCTCCCTAGCGGGAAGGAACACCGGGGAGCTGTTTTTT
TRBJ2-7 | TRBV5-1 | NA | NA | CASSLKMGQGYEQYF | TGCGCCAGCAGCTTAAAGATGGGGCAGGGCTACGAGCAGTACTTC
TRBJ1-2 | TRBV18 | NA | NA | CASSPTATSGGLGGYTF | TGTGCCAGCTCACCAACTGCGACAAGCGGGGGGCTCGGCGGCTACACCTTC
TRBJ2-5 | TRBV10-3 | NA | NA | CAISGRSGETQYF | TGTGCCATCAGTGGAAGGAGCGGAGAGACCCAGTACTTC
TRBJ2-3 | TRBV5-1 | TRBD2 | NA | CASSLGLAGGLSTDTQYF | TGCGCCAGCAGCCTTGGACTAGCGGGGGGCCTTAGCACAGATACGCAGTATTTT
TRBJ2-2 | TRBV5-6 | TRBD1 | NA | CASSNDRGRVTGELFF | TGTGCCAGCAGTAACGACAGGGGGCGAGTCACCGGGGAGCTGTTTTTT
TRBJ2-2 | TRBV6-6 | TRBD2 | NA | CASRPPSGVGELFF | TGTGCCAGCAGACCGCCTAGCGGGGTCGGGGAGCTGTTTTTT
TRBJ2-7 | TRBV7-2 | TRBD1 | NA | CASSFGRGGSPEQYF | TGTGCCAGCAGCTTCGGTAGAGGGGGCTCCCCTGAGCAGTACTTC
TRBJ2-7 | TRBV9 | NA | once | CASNEQGSSYEQYF | TGTGCCAGCAATGAACAGGGTAGCTCCTACGAGCAGTACTTC
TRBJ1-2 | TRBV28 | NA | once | CASFSNYGYTF | TGTGCCTCCTTCTCCAACTATGGCTACACCTTC
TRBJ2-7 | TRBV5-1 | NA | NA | CASSLDEIYEQYF | TGCGCCAGCAGCTTGGACGAGATCTACGAGCAGTACTTC
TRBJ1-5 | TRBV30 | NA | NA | CAWTPGDSNQPQHF | TGTGCCTGGACCCCAGGGGACAGCAATCAGCCCCAGCATTTT
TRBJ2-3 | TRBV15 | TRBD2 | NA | CATSTSLAAPTDTQYF | TGTGCCACCAGCACCAGTCTAGCGGCACCCACAGATACGCAGTATTTT
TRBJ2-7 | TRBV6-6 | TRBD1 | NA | CASRGQGSHEQYF | TGTGCCAGCAGAGGACAGGGGAGCCACGAGCAGTACTTC
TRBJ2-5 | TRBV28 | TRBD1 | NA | CASSSYRGQGTQYF | TGTGCCAGCAGTTCCTACAGGGGGCAAGGGACCCAGTACTTC
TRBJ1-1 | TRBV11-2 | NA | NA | CASSPQGANTEAFF | TGTGCCAGCAGCCCCCAAGGAGCAAACACTGAAGCTTTCTTT
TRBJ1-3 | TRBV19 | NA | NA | CASSTGQPGNTIYF | TGTGCCAGTAGTACGGGACAACCTGGAAACACCATATATTTT